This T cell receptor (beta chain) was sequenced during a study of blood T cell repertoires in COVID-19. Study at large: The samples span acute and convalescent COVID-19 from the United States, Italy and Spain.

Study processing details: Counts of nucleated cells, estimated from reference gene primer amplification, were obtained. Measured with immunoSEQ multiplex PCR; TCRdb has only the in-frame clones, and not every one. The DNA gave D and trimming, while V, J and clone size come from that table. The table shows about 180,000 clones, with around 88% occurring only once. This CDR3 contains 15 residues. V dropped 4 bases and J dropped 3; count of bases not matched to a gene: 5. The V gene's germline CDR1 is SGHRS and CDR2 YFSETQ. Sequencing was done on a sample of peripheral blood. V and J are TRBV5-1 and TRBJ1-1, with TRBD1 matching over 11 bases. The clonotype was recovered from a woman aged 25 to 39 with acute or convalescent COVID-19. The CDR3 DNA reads TGCGCCAGCAGCGACCTGGGACAGGGGGACACTGAAGCTTTCTTT. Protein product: CASSDLGQGDTEAFF.